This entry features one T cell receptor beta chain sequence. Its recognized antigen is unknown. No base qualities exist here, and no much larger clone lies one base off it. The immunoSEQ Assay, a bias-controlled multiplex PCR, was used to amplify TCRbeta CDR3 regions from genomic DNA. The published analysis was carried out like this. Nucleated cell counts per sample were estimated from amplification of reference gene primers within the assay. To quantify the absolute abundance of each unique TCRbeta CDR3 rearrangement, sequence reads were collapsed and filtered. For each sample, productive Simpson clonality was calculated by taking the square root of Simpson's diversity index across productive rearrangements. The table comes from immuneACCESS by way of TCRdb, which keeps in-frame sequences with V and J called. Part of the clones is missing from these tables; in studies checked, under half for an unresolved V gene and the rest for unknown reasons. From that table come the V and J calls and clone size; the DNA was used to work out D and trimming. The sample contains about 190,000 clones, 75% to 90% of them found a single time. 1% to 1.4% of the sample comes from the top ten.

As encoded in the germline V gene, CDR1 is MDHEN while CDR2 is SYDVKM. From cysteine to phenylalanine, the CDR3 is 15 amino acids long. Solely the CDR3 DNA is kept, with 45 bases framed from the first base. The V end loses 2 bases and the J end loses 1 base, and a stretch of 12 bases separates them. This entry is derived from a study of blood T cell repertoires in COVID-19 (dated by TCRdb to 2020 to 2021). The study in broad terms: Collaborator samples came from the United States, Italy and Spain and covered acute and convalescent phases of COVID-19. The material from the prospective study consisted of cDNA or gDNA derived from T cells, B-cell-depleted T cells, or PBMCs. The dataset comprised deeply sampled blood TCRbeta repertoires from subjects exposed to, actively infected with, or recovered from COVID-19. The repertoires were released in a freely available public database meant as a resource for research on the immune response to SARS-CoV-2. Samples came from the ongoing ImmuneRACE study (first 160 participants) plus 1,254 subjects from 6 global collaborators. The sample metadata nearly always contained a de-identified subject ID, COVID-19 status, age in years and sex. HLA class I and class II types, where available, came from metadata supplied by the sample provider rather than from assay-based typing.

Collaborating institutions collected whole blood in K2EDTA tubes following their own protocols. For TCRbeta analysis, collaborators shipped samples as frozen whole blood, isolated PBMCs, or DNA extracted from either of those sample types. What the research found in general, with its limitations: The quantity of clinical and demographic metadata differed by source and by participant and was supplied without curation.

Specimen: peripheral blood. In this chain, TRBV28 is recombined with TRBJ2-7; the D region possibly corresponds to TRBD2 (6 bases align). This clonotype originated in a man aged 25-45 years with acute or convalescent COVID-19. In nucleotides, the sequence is TGTGCCAGCAGTTTAGGAGGGACGGAATCCTACGAGCAGTACTTC. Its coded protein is CASSLGGTESYEQYF.